The TCR beta chain described here comes from a study of identical twins. TCRdb fed the 5' RACE reads into MiXCR, producing one record per CDR3 protein. The repertoire holds 650,000 to 800,000 distinct CDR3 sequences, with approximately 9% as singletons. The germline V gene encodes CDR1 SQVTM and CDR2 ANQGSEA. V lost 4 bases and J lost 2, with 12 bases in between. This CDR3 contains 14 residues. There are many counts of this clonotype. These data were also filed under a second study, of yellow fever vaccine responses in identical twins.

The receptor was isolated from a woman in her late teens or twenties in good health. The chain combines TRBV29-1 with TRBJ2-1; D not resolved. Sequenced sample: PBMCs. In nucleotides, the CDR3 is TGCAGCGTTGCTAGGTCGGCAGCCTACAATGAGCAGTTCTTC. This encodes CSVARSAAYNEQFF.